This T cell receptor (beta chain) derives from a study of shared clonotypes between healthy human individuals (dated by TCRdb to the early 2020s). Study-wide context: A couple of women and a few men aged 18 to 49 years were included in the cohort. Different laboratories and diverse techniques were used to prepare libraries and sequence TCR repertoires, to increase sequencing depth and limit assay-specific biases. For each donor, CD4 naive and CD4 memory were each given three plates, CD8 naive was given two plates, and CD8 memory was given one plate. To estimate repertoire size and how much clonotypes are shared between individuals, the study performed deep sequencing of blood TCR repertoires from roughly five healthy adults. Between about 0.94 and 8.9 billion PBMCs per donor were obtained by leukapheresis. Broad study findings and their caveats: Naive subsets generally had larger estimated clonotype richness than memory subsets did. About 5% of naive CD4, 3.5% of naive CD8, approximately 2% of memory CD4, and about 0.4% of memory CD8 clonotypes were shared across a few donors. Based on pairwise subsampling, the degree of clonotype sharing among donors was expected to be affected by sequencing depth. Clonotypes shared by all four sorted-subset donors showed higher generation probabilities than non-shared clonotypes. Sampling was restricted to blood, and TCR repertoires in tissue are likely to differ from TCR repertoires in blood. Rarefaction of sorted-subset datasets indicated incomplete sequencing despite the large sequencing depth. Because the study included a small number of donors, the genetic and exposure-history diversity represented was limited.

TCR CDR3 regions were amplified from genomic DNA by multiplex PCR using the deep immunoSEQ assay. Genomic DNA extracted from each cell subset was distributed evenly over all wells of several immunoSEQ 96-well plates, and each plate served as one replicate. For sorted subsets, each replicate PCR was loaded with 200 ng genomic DNA, equivalent to about 30,000 T cell genomes. The purified libraries were quantified using a Qubit 3.0 fluorometer, sized with a Bioanalyzer 2100, and then quantified again using the KAPA Library Quantification kit. Every immunoSEQ 96-well plate was sequenced on a dedicated single-read 150-cycle Illumina NextSeq 550 flow cell. Under the source paper's analysis protocol: Because only junctional sequences without quality scores were contained in the immunoSEQ output, filtering matching that applied to full-length reads could not be performed. Sequences were annotated with PyIR, a Python wrapper for IgBLAST v1.9, and V/J genes and CDR3 were assigned using IMGT germline references. Reads were removed for weak V/J assignments (E-value above 1e-6), missing CDR3, stop codons, out-of-frame junctions, or ambiguous translated residues. V3J clonotypes were defined as sequences sharing the same inferred V gene, J gene, and CDR3 amino acid sequence. Percentage overlap between repertoires was computed as shared unique clonotypes divided by the size of the smaller repertoire. RTK rarefaction, the Chao1 estimator, and Recon v2.1 estimates of unobserved clonotypes were used to assess repertoire richness. Generation probabilities were computed with OLGA for all TCRbeta clonotypes obtained by the gDNA method from a handful of donors. TCRdb obtained this table from immuneACCESS and retained in-frame rearrangements with V and J assigned. These tables miss some clones; where compared with another copy, unresolved V genes account for less than half of the shortfall, and the remainder is unexplained. For V, J and clone size, that table is used; D and trimming come from the DNA. The sample table records millions of clones; more than 85% of these occur just once. Over 1.5% of the sample comes from the top ten.

V is clipped by 3 bases and J by 6 bases, and the sequence between their germline boundaries is 13 bases long. Taken from cysteine to phenylalanine, the CDR3 has 14 residues. The read is trimmed to its CDR3 DNA, 42 bases read in frame from base 1. CDR1 and CDR2, looked up from the germline V gene, are MGHDK and SYGVNS. Note on this clone: Its binding antigen is unknown. Per-base qualities were not stored, and no clone one base away is much larger.

For the CD8 naive samples, CD45RO-negative cells were positively selected for CCR7, yielding a CD45RA+CCR7+ population from which TemRA cells were excluded. The donors were healthy, HIV-negative adults who had no recently reported acute infections or vaccinations. Every donor was a Caucasian adult living in Nashville, Tennessee, USA. After blood collection by leukapheresis, PBMCs were isolated using Ficoll-Histopaque density gradient centrifugation and then cryopreserved in the vapor phase of liquid nitrogen. Analytical flow cytometry was used to check the purity and quantity of every magnetically sorted T cell population. Each sorted fraction had its genomic DNA isolated and then quantified by UV absorbance on a Nanodrop 2000c.

The sequence is built from TRBV25-1 and TRBJ2-3; the D gene is possibly TRBD1 or TRBD2, each agreeing over 5 bases. The TCR sequence derives from a man in his late teens or twenties in good health. Some clones in this sample may be carry-over from other donors' samples. The sample taken for sequencing was naive CD8+ T cells from PBMCs. The cell subset or site label, read with the paper, signifies: CD45RA+CCR7+. At the DNA level, the sequence is TGTGCCAGCAGTGAGGGGGTGGGTCCGGATACGCAGTATTTT. This translates into CASSEGVGPDTQYF.